This entry concerns a single TCR beta chain. What it binds is unknown. The CDR3 runs to 13 residues. Germline CDR1 and CDR2: MNHEY and SMNVEV (reference sequence). V was shortened by 6 bases and J by 4 bases, with 9 bases between the two germline ends. Here immunoSEQ multiplex PCR was the method, and the copy in TCRdb shows in-frame clones only, minus some. The table lists more than 30,000 clones, around 90% of them singletons. The sample comes from a study of T cells in localized non-small cell lung cancer. Study outcomes and limitations: Detection in adjacent lung was observed for a median around 55 of the top 100 tumor clones.

The chain is built from TRBV27 and TRBJ1-4; maybe TRBD1 (5 bases). Sequences were derived from peripheral blood mononuclear cells, sampled before any cancer treatment. This clonotype was obtained from a man aged 35 to 69 with stage III lung adenocarcinoma. The CDR3 spells CASSTTVNEKLFF. As DNA, the CDR3 is TGTGCCAGCAGCACGACAGTTAATGAAAAACTGTTTTTT.